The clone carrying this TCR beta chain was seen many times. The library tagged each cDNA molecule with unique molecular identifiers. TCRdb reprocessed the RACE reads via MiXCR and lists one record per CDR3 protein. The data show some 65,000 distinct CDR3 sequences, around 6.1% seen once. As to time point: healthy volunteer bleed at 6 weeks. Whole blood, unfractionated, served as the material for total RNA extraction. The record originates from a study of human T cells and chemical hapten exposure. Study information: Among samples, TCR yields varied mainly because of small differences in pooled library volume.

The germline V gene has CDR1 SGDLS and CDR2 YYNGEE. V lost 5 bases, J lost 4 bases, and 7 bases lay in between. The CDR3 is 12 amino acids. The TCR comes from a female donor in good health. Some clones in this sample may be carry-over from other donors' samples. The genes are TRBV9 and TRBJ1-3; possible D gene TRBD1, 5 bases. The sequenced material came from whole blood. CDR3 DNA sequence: TGTGCCAGCAGGGGGGAAGGAAACACCATATATTTT. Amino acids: CASRGEGNTIYF.